These 9 T cell receptor beta chains were all obtained from the same sample, sequenced in a study of blood T cell repertoires in COVID-19. TCRdb keeps only in-frame clones here, not all; method: immunoSEQ multiplex PCR. The profile shows around 170,000 clones, more than 85% of them singletons. Sample: PBMCs or T cells enriched from blood (not recorded which). These TCRs come from a woman aged 50 to 60 who had recovered from COVID-19.

The rearrangement uses TRBV5-1 and TRBJ1-6; no firm D call. The germline CDR1 and CDR2 sequences are SGHRS and YFSETQ. V was pared by 4 bases and J by 8 bases, with 7 bases between. The CDR3 sequence is 12 residues long. CDR3 sequence: CASSPDYSPLHF. DNA for the CDR3: TGCGCCAGCAGCCCGGACTATTCACCCCTCCACTTT.

V is TRBV2 and J is TRBJ2-5, with D tentatively TRBD2 (5 bases). This CDR3 has 15 amino acids. The germline V and J ends were trimmed by 3 bases and 5 bases, with 16 bases remaining between them. Germline V gene lookup returns CDR1 SNHLY and CDR2 FYNNEI. CDR3 in amino acids: CASSDLAARGETQYF. The CDR3, as DNA: TGTGCCAGCAGTGATCTCGCTGCGCGCGGGGAGACCCAGTACTTC.

The J gene is TRBJ2-3, the V gene TRBV4-3; TRBD2 aligns across 10 bases. Germline CDR1 and CDR2: LGHNA and YSLEER. J was trimmed by 6 bases and V by 3 bases; bases with no gene match: 9. This CDR3 is built from 16 residues. The CDR3 bases are TGCGCCAGCAGCCATGAACCTAGCGGGAGCGGGGATACGCAGTATTTT. This codes for CASSHEPSGSGDTQYF.

This chain connects TRBV19 to TRBJ2-1, with 12 bases lining up with TRBD2. The V gene end was trimmed by 4 bases and the J gene end by 7 bases; junction bases not matched to a gene: 14. The CDR3 covers 18 residues. Germline lookup yields CDR1 LNHDA and CDR2 SQIVND (reference sequence). The CDR3 is CASSSMTSGRFLANEQFF. The CDR3 DNA follows: TGTGCCAGTAGTAGTATGACTAGCGGGAGATTTTTGGCTAATGAGCAGTTCTTC.

The CDR3 reads CAWSKTGAVTDTQYF. For the CDR3, the DNA is TGTGCCTGGAGTAAAACGGGAGCGGTCACAGATACGCAGTATTTT. The V gene is TRBV30, the J gene TRBJ2-3; D might be TRBD2 (6 bases). The CDR3 is made up of 15 amino acids. Germline assignment: CDR1 GTSNPN and CDR2 SVGIG (reference sequence). Trimming shortened V by 2 bases and J by 2 bases, and 14 bases separated the two germline ends.

The chain uses TRBV4-3 and TRBJ2-3, with D possibly matching TRBD2 (6 bases). With 0 bases removed from V and 0 bases from J, the gap between germline ends came to 16 bases. Germline lookup yields CDR1 LGHNA and CDR2 YSLEER. The CDR3 consists of 18 residues. The CDR3 loop reads CASSQDNEGRFSTDTQYF. CDR3 nucleotide sequence: TGCGCCAGCAGCCAAGACAACGAGGGGAGGTTTAGCACAGATACGCAGTATTTT.

The rearrangement links TRBV28 to TRBJ1-1; D is unresolved. The CDR3 is 13 residues long. CDR1 MDHEN and CDR2 SYDVKM come from the germline V gene. Trimming took 2 bases from V and 0 from J, leaving 4 bases between them. CDR3 nucleotides: TGTGCCAGCAGTTTAATCATGAACACTGAAGCTTTCTTT. Its protein product is CASSLIMNTEAFF.

V usage is TRBV2 and J usage is TRBJ2-1; the D is unclear. Germline CDR1 is SNHLY and CDR2 is FYNNEI. This CDR3 comprises 15 residues. Trimming removed 3 bases at V and 0 bases at J, with 9 bases between. The CDR3 here is CASSDTLYSYNEQFF. DNA of the CDR3: TGTGCCAGCAGTGATACTCTATACTCCTACAATGAGCAGTTCTTC.

The chain is built from TRBV14 and TRBJ1-1, with D hard to call. The CDR3 spans 12 residues. Germline CDR1 reads SGHDN; CDR2 reads FVKESK. V lost 0 bases, J lost 7 bases, and 6 bases lay in between. CDR3: CASSQDRYEAFF. The CDR3 DNA reads as TGTGCCAGCAGCCAAGATCGCTATGAAGCTTTCTTT.